This T cell receptor (beta chain) stems from a study of cytomegalovirus exposure and HLA in healthy donors (dated by TCRdb to the late 2010s). Study-wide context: In an earlier analysis of some 610 of the donors, approximately 260 Gb of sequence data and 90 million to 130 million unique TCR beta sequences from roughly 180 million T cells were reported. An earlier analysis of approximately 500 of the donors applied high-throughput TCR beta sequencing to assess whether each TCR beta V gene segment acted as functional or pseudogenic. A later genetic analysis took genome-wide SNP genotypes for about 65% of the 666 donors and used that subset as a discovery cohort. A separate validation cohort of over a hundred different subjects was used in addition to the approximately 610-subject first cohort. The study aimed to test whether cataloging public T cell receptors could reveal signatures of past pathogen exposure. Rather than drawing on any new phenotypic data, the later analysis identified candidate immune exposures from TCR beta sequences and the way those sequences occurred across donors. To predict cytomegalovirus infection status, the study brought together high-throughput TCR immunosequencing, statistical association of individual TCRs with disease status, and machine learning. HLA typing included class I and class II loci at four-digit resolution. The number of donors typed differed by locus, with roughly 620-630 for A, B, C, DRB1 and DQB1, around 560 for DQA1, some 570 for DPA1, and some 450 for DPB1. Of the approximately 400 genotyped donors, roughly 80% fell in the genetic ancestry cluster associated with self-reported Caucasian donors. Because of strong linkage in the cohort, roughly 5 DR-DQ haplotypes were treated as single units for association and clustering. The study used immunosequencing to profile the T cell repertoires of about 670 subjects and linked those repertoires to cytomegalovirus serostatus. Among about 410 genotyped donors of the cohort, an average of approximately 240,000 unique TCR beta nucleotide sequences was sequenced per donor, of which approximately 19% were non-productive. Donor age, sex, ethnicity and CMV serostatus were collected together with the repertoire data. Every repertoire in the discovery cohort had been generated on one and the same sequencing platform. A later analysis re-examined previously published TCR beta repertoires from just over 650 donors and added high-resolution HLA genotyping to investigate patterns of TCR occurrence. Roughly 300 gigabases of sequencing data and around 85 million unique TCR sequences made up an early release that covered 500 to 700 HLA-typed donors.

The cohort consisted of approximately 670 healthy bone marrow donors. At the time of sampling, every cohort member was nominally healthy, though immune exposures that went unrecorded were likely present. The donor tested CMV seronegative and was one of the 352 seronegative cohort members. A peripheral blood sample was provided by each donor, and peripheral blood mononuclear cells were used for TCR beta sequencing. The Qiagen DNeasy Blood Extraction Kit was used to extract genomic DNA from the blood cell samples. Library method: the immunoSEQ multiplex PCR assay. For the multiplex PCR, a mixture combining 60 forward primers for TCR Vbeta segments and 13 reverse primers for TCR Jbeta segments was used. The CDR3 region of rearranged TCR beta genes was amplified from genomic DNA by a multiplex PCR assay. Amplified TCR beta libraries were sequenced as 87-base-pair reads on the Illumina HiSeq System. As for the original processing: Across the 600 to 700 repertoires, a later analysis counted some 81 million unique TCR beta chains, some 11 million of which were shared by at least two donors. Raw reads were error-corrected and collapsed into unique sequences by a nearest-neighbor algorithm in which closely related sequences were merged to remove PCR and sequencing errors. To assign V, D and J gene segments, CDR3 sequences were aligned to IMGT reference sequences. For a sequence to be retained, a match of at least six nucleotides was required to both a V gene segment and a J gene segment. Rearrangements were called productive when the CDR3 lacked stop codons and stayed in frame with V and J; all others were non-productive. CDR3 was defined according to IMGT convention as the region running from the second conserved V-encoded cysteine to the conserved J-encoded phenylalanine. Sequences without an unambiguous match to a single V gene segment were excluded from the earlier analysis of a few hundred of the donors. An earlier analysis of several hundred of the donors called V segments functional above 56.7% productive rearrangements and segregating when the between-donor standard deviation exceeded 5%. A statistical classification framework was developed to diagnose cytomegalovirus status using the catalog of TCR beta chain sequences. In a later analysis, TCR nucleotide sequences were compared against IMGT/GENE-DB human TR gene sequences so that V and J genes could be assigned. In a later analysis, CDR3 sequences and most-parsimonious VDJ recombination scenarios were assigned using the TCRdist pipeline. A later analysis defined each TCR beta chain by its CDR3 amino acid sequence plus V-gene family, and excluded reads lacking a unique V-gene family. To address suspected cross-contamination and a sequencing artifact, a later analysis removed several hundred highly shared, low-generation-probability nucleotide sequences. In a later analysis, a clonal expansion index was calculated for each public chain from normalized within-repertoire ranks of inferred template counts. A later analysis computed generation probabilities with a VDJ recombination model fitted to out-of-frame rearrangements, and checked the results against IGoR. In a later analysis, hypergeometric tests were used to score TCR-TCR, TCR-HLA and TCR-CMV co-occurrence, with a repertoire-size bias correction applied to TCR pairs. False discovery rates were estimated in a later analysis by permuting HLA or CMV assignments 20 times. In a later analysis, co-occurring TCRs were grouped using DBSCAN, and TCRdist sequence similarity was added for clustering within HLA-allele-positive subsets. Repertoires with fewer than 30,000 or more than 120,000 public chains were left out of co-occurrence clustering, as were about 5 repertoires with anomalous nucleotide sharing. The table was pulled from immuneACCESS by TCRdb, which kept in-frame rearrangements only. Such tables lose some clones; where checked, under half of the loss comes from unresolved V genes, and the rest has no known cause. The V and J calls and clone size are taken from that table; D and trimming were inferred from the DNA. The sample profile shows about 73,000 clones; roughly four fifths of them were found once. The ten largest make up 9.5% to 15% of the sample.

The germline V gene provides CDR1 MGHRA and CDR2 YSYEKL. V lost 2 bases and J lost 1 base; the stretch between them is 15 bases long. Including cysteine and phenylalanine, the CDR3 has 16 amino acids. Of the read, only the CDR3 DNA is kept; its 48 bases are in frame from base 1. With regard to this clone: What this receptor recognizes is not known. Per-base qualities were not stored, and no clone one base away is much larger.

On the study overall, not on this receptor specifically: Linkage disequilibrium might explain the correlated functional status among segregating V segments, but an unknown experimental factor could not be excluded. HLA typing was unavailable for some donors at each locus, so association tests used only the typed subset. According to a later genetic analysis, donors in an Asian-associated ancestry cluster had fewer N-insertions in productive TCRs than the approximately 670-donor mean. In a later analysis, HLA-associated TCR beta chains were found to be more clonally expanded and to have lower generation probabilities than equally common non-associated chains. A later genetic analysis associated a missense DCLRE1C variant with V-gene and J-gene trimming of TCR beta chains, and an independent cohort replicated the association. The only immune exposure information available for the cohort was CMV serostatus. It was suggested by the authors that the approach could potentially be generalized to other disease states and immunological phenotypes. A later analysis found that TCR association rates varied across HLA loci, with DRB1 alleles showing the most associated TCRs and HLA-C alleles the fewest. The study listed approximately 150 TCR beta chains as associated with cytomegalovirus. Most TCR sequences were observed very rarely across donors, whereas some public TCRs were present in many individuals. A few of the identified cytomegalovirus-associated TCR beta chains were confirmed in vitro to be specific for cytomegalovirus antigens. According to a later analysis, parvovirus B19, influenza, CMV and Epstein-Barr virus appeared linked to several top co-occurrence clusters. The classifier was reported to diagnose cytomegalovirus status with high specificity and sensitivity in both the original cohort and the validation cohort. At a false discovery rate of 0.05, a later analysis linked about 17,000 TCR beta sequences to specific HLA alleles. Roughly uniform sequencing depth across donors was assumed in presence/absence analyses, although this assumption may not hold. Broadly in line with IMGT annotations, most TCR beta V segments showed up in productive rearrangements about 87% or about 30% of the time in an earlier analysis of some 590 of the donors. Seventeen rarely observed V segments, including chromosome 9 orphons, were excluded from the earlier analysis of several hundred of the donors because counts were too low. In a later analysis, most CMV-associated TCR beta chains were found to appear HLA-restricted, with HLA associations seemingly driven largely by CMV exposure. Only TCR beta chains were sequenced in this cohort, and the absence of alpha or paired-chain data limited detectable features. A cluster of highly shared sequence variants was judged likely to represent a technical artifact of the sequencing pipeline. When HLA alleles, especially DR and DQ, strongly co-occurred, attributing TCR associations to individual alleles was difficult. A further reported finding was that TCR beta sequences accurately predicted the HLA-A and HLA-B alleles for most subjects in the first cohort. The 87-base-pair reads could not distinguish some IMGT-functional V segments, including TRBV6-2 and TRBV6-3, so those segments were excluded.

The material sequenced was PBMCs. This TCR was sampled from a man in his 70s in good health and CMV-seronegative. The V and J genes are TRBV4-1 and TRBJ2-7; there is no confident call for the D gene. The CDR3 protein sequence reads: CASSQFHVRNSYEQYF. The DNA sequence is given as TGCGCCAGCAGCCAATTTCACGTGCGTAATTCCTACGAGCAGTACTTC.